These T cell receptor beta chains were read from a single sample in a study of blood T cells in healthy people across ages. One entry per CDR3 protein results from TCRdb running MiXCR on the 5' RACE reads. The sample contains about 580,000 distinct CDR3 sequences, around 50% of which appear only once. Sequenced: blood. The receptors were gathered from an elderly man in good health. Each CDR3 is given with its conserved first and last residue. The order of the fields is clone size, CDR3 length, D gene, V gene, J gene, CDR3 DNA, CDR3 protein. D genes are given only for firm matches. Size values are once, few and many counts, or a class for expanded clones, and some rows have none.

size: .
length: 13
D: TRBD1
V: TRBV20-1
J: TRBJ2-1
DNA: TGCAGCGAGGGACAGGGGTTCTACAATGAGCAGTTCTTC
CDR3: CSEGQGFYNEQFF

size: .
length: 14
D: TRBD2
V: TRBV20-1
J: TRBJ2-7
DNA: TGCAGTGCTAGGGGGGGACTAGGGTTCAATGAGCAGTACTTC
CDR3: CSARGGLGFNEQYF

size: .
length: 15
D: TRBD1
V: TRBV12-3/TRBV12-4
J: TRBJ1-4
DNA: TGTGCCAGCAGTTTTCAAGGACAGGTTGGGGAAAAACTGTTTTTT
CDR3: CASSFQGQVGEKLFF

size: .
length: 15
D: .
V: TRBV5-1
J: TRBJ2-1
DNA: TGCGCCAGCAGCTTGGTACTAAGCGGAAACAATGAGCAGTTCTTC
CDR3: CASSLVLSGNNEQFF

size: .
length: 14
D: TRBD2
V: TRBV6-6
J: TRBJ2-7
DNA: TGTGCCAGCAGCCTTGGCGGGAGTTTGGATGAGCAGTACTTC
CDR3: CASSLGGSLDEQYF

size: .
length: 16
D: TRBD2
V: TRBV20-1
J: TRBJ2-5
DNA: TGCAGTGCTCCCGATGGACGGGAGGGATGGGAAGAGACCCAGTACTTC
CDR3: CSAPDGREGWEETQYF

size: .
length: 15
D: TRBD2
V: TRBV20-1
J: TRBJ2-7
DNA: TGCAGTGCTATACCGGGACTAGCGGGCTCCTACGAGCAGTACTTC
CDR3: CSAIPGLAGSYEQYF

size: few
length: 17
D: .
V: TRBV12-3/TRBV12-4
J: TRBJ2-6
DNA: TGTGCCAGCAGTTTTGGTCAGGGAGGTACTGGGGCCAACGTCCTGACTTTC
CDR3: CASSFGQGGTGANVLTF

size: many
length: 13
D: .
V: TRBV29-1
J: TRBJ2-1
DNA: TGCAGCGTTGAAGATCCGCGATACAATGAGCAGTTCTTC
CDR3: CSVEDPRYNEQFF

size: few
length: 19
D: TRBD2
V: TRBV5-1
J: TRBJ2-1
DNA: TGCGCCAGCGGGACCGGGACTAGCGGGACAAGAGGGCCCTACAATGAGCAGTTCTTC
CDR3: CASGTGTSGTRGPYNEQFF

size: many
length: 20
D: TRBD1
V: TRBV6-5
J: TRBJ1-6
DNA: TGTGCCAGCAGTTACCGGGGACAGGGGGCGCCGGGATCCTATAATTCACCCCTCCACTTT
CDR3: CASSYRGQGAPGSYNSPLHF